This TCR beta chain was identified during a study of blood T cell repertoires in COVID-19. Study-level information: T cells, B-cell-depleted T cells, or PBMCs provided the cDNA or gDNA that served as material.

V lost 6 bases and J lost 0; bases outside the gene matches: 4. The CDR3 consists of 14 residues. The germline V gene encodes CDR1 MDHEN and CDR2 SYDVKM. Study members were between 18 and 89 years old and lived in 24 US regions. In the study's own analysis: From reference gene primer amplification, estimates of nucleated cell counts were derived. Generated by immunoSEQ multiplex PCR, the TCRdb table keeps only in-frame clones and is missing some. Clone size and V and J calls were adopted from that table, with D and trimming inferred from the DNA. This table has approximately 200,000 clones, about 90% appearing once.

The chain carries TRBV28 and TRBJ1-1; 7 positions match TRBD1. Source material: PBMCs or T cells enriched from blood (not recorded which). The TCR sequence derives from a woman under 40 who had been exposed to COVID-19. CDR3 region: CASRPGGLNTEAFF. For the CDR3, the DNA is TGTGCCAGCAGACCAGGGGGTTTGAACACTGAAGCTTTCTTT.